This T cell receptor beta chain emerged from a study of lymphopenia after photon versus proton radiotherapy. Sequencing used immunoSEQ multiplex PCR; TCRdb keeps in-frame clones, though not all of them. Among about 70,000 clones, around 87% were seen once, and the ten largest hold approximately 10%. Overall study results and limits: Oligoclonal CD8+ Temra expansion after nadir drove photon patients' diversity drop.

As regards this clone: What it binds is unknown.

Germline V CDR1 and CDR2: LNHDA, SQIVND (reference sequence). The CDR3 extends over 15 amino acids. With V trimmed by 5 bases and J by 0 bases, 2 bases remained unmatched. The clonotype originates from a man older than 75 with esophageal cancer. The specimen comprised peripheral blood, sampled from a patient treated with proton-based radiotherapy. The chain carries TRBV19 and TRBJ1-5, with TRBD1 matching 9 bases. The CDR3 here is CASSADRGSNQPQHF. DNA of the CDR3: TGTGCCAGTAGTGCGGACAGGGGTAGCAATCAGCCCCAGCATTTT.